These T cell receptor beta chains were read from a single sample in a study of blood T cell repertoires in COVID-19. Libraries were prepared by immunoSEQ multiplex PCR; TCRdb keeps only in-frame clonotypes and omits some of them. The table records 250,000 or so clones, about nine tenths of them present only once. The sequencing input was PBMCs or T cells enriched from blood (not recorded which). These receptors came from a woman aged 40-49 years with acute COVID-19. Each CDR3 is given with its conserved first and last residue. Each record gives: V gene, D gene, clone size, J gene, CDR3 DNA, CDR3 protein. A D gene is named only where the DNA matches it firmly. Size values are once, few and many counts, or a class for expanded clones, and some rows have none.

v_gene: TRBV2; d_gene: TRBD2; abundance: .; j_gene: TRBJ2-1; CDR3nt: TGTGCCAGCAGTGGGCGGGGGTACAATGAGCAGTTCTTC; CDR3aa: CASSGRGYNEQFF
v_gene: TRBV15; d_gene: .; abundance: .; j_gene: TRBJ2-5; CDR3nt: TGTGCCACCAGCCCACGGGGATTTAGAGAGACCCAGTACTTC; CDR3aa: CATSPRGFRETQYF
v_gene: TRBV5-1; d_gene: TRBD1; abundance: .; j_gene: TRBJ1-2; CDR3nt: TGCGCCAGCAGCTCTACAGGGGACGGCTACACCTTC; CDR3aa: CASSSTGDGYTF
v_gene: TRBV5-1; d_gene: .; abundance: .; j_gene: TRBJ1-2; CDR3nt: TGCGCCAGCAGCTTGGTTCTGGGAGGGGATAACTATGGCTACACCTTC; CDR3aa: CASSLVLGGDNYGYTF
v_gene: TRBV28; d_gene: TRBD1; abundance: .; j_gene: TRBJ1-6; CDR3nt: TGTGCCAGCAGTTTTCGGGACAGGGTAAATTCACCCCTCCACTTT; CDR3aa: CASSFRDRVNSPLHF
v_gene: TRBV7-2; d_gene: .; abundance: .; j_gene: TRBJ1-3; CDR3nt: TGTGCCAGCAGCTCGGGAGGGTTCTCTGGAAACACCATATATTTT; CDR3aa: CASSSGGFSGNTIYF
v_gene: TRBV11-3; d_gene: .; abundance: .; j_gene: TRBJ2-3; CDR3nt: TGTGCCAGCAGCTCCCGACAGAAAAGGGCAGATACGCAGTATTTT; CDR3aa: CASSSRQKRADTQYF
v_gene: TRBV6-6; d_gene: .; abundance: .; j_gene: TRBJ2-1; CDR3nt: TGTGCCAGCAGTTACTCGACGGCTAGCGATTTCAATGAGCAGTTCTTC; CDR3aa: CASSYSTASDFNEQFF
v_gene: TRBV10-1; d_gene: TRBD2; abundance: .; j_gene: TRBJ2-3; CDR3nt: TGCGCCAGCAGTGAGTCTCTCACTAGCGGGGGAAGCACAGATACGCAGTATTTT; CDR3aa: CASSESLTSGGSTDTQYF
v_gene: TRBV6-5; d_gene: .; abundance: .; j_gene: TRBJ1-3; CDR3nt: TGTGCCAGCAGTAGCGACCGTTCCTCTGGAAACACCATATATTTT; CDR3aa: CASSSDRSSGNTIYF
v_gene: TRBV10-3; d_gene: .; abundance: .; j_gene: TRBJ2-5; CDR3nt: TGTGCCATCAGAGAGGGCGGTGGCCAAGAGACCCAGTACTTC; CDR3aa: CAIREGGGQETQYF
v_gene: TRBV5-1; d_gene: TRBD2; abundance: .; j_gene: TRBJ2-7; CDR3nt: TGCGCCAGCAGCTTTTCTAGCGGGGGCAACGAGCAGTACTTC; CDR3aa: CASSFSSGGNEQYF
v_gene: TRBV19; d_gene: TRBD1; abundance: .; j_gene: TRBJ2-7; CDR3nt: TGTGCCAGTAGTATTAATCCCGGGACAGGGGCCTACGAGCAGTACTTC; CDR3aa: CASSINPGTGAYEQYF
v_gene: TRBV10-3; d_gene: .; abundance: .; j_gene: TRBJ1-5; CDR3nt: TGTGCCATCAGTGCCGGTACTAGAAATCAGCCCCAGCATTTT; CDR3aa: CAISAGTRNQPQHF
v_gene: TRBV4-1; d_gene: .; abundance: .; j_gene: TRBJ1-6; CDR3nt: TGCGCCAGCAGCCCCGCGGGGGCCTATAATTCACCCCTCCACTTT; CDR3aa: CASSPAGAYNSPLHF
v_gene: TRBV18; d_gene: .; abundance: .; j_gene: TRBJ1-5; CDR3nt: TGTGCCAGCTCACCACCGGAAGGGGCAAATCAGCCCCAGCATTTT; CDR3aa: CASSPPEGANQPQHF
v_gene: TRBV3-1/TRBV3-2; d_gene: .; abundance: .; j_gene: TRBJ1-6; CDR3nt: TGTGCCAGCAGCGAGGTATTCCATAATTCACCCCTCCACTTT; CDR3aa: CASSEVFHNSPLHF
v_gene: TRBV5-1; d_gene: TRBD1; abundance: .; j_gene: TRBJ1-3; CDR3nt: TGCGCCAGCAGCTTGACCACAGGGGGCTCTGGAAACACCATATATTTT; CDR3aa: CASSLTTGGSGNTIYF
v_gene: TRBV9; d_gene: TRBD2; abundance: .; j_gene: TRBJ2-1; CDR3nt: TGTGCCAGCAGCCCGGGGACTAGCGGGTACAATGAGCAGTTCTTC; CDR3aa: CASSPGTSGYNEQFF
v_gene: TRBV7-9; d_gene: .; abundance: .; j_gene: TRBJ2-7; CDR3nt: TGTGCCAGCAGCCCAGGGGCAGGGGCCACCTACGAGCAGTACTTC; CDR3aa: CASSPGAGATYEQYF
v_gene: TRBV4-2; d_gene: TRBD2; abundance: .; j_gene: TRBJ2-3; CDR3nt: TGTGCCAGCAGCCAAGTCTATGGGACTAGCGGGGGGAGGACAGATACGCAGTATTTT; CDR3aa: CASSQVYGTSGGRTDTQYF
v_gene: TRBV6-2/TRBV6-3; d_gene: TRBD2; abundance: .; j_gene: TRBJ2-1; CDR3nt: TGTGCCAGCAGTTATTCGGCGGGAGGGCCAAGTGAGCAGTTCTTC; CDR3aa: CASSYSAGGPSEQFF
v_gene: TRBV29-1; d_gene: TRBD1; abundance: .; j_gene: TRBJ1-2; CDR3nt: TGCAGCGTCCCGGGGGACAGGGGCCGGAACTATGGCTACACCTTC; CDR3aa: CSVPGDRGRNYGYTF
v_gene: TRBV6-5; d_gene: .; abundance: .; j_gene: TRBJ2-5; CDR3nt: TGTGCCAGCAGTTACTCGGTTGCGGAGACCCAGTACTTC; CDR3aa: CASSYSVAETQYF
v_gene: TRBV6-5; d_gene: .; abundance: .; j_gene: TRBJ2-5; CDR3nt: TGTGCCAGCACTGGGGGCTCTAGGGTGACCCAGTACTTC; CDR3aa: CASTGGSRVTQYF
v_gene: TRBV3-1/TRBV3-2; d_gene: TRBD2; abundance: .; j_gene: TRBJ2-5; CDR3nt: TGTGCCAGCAGTCACCTCCGGGAGGCTAAAGAGACCCAGTACTTC; CDR3aa: CASSHLREAKETQYF
v_gene: TRBV27; d_gene: .; abundance: .; j_gene: TRBJ2-3; CDR3nt: TGTGCCAGCGCTTGGACTCCATCCACAGATACGCAGTATTTT; CDR3aa: CASAWTPSTDTQYF
v_gene: TRBV27; d_gene: .; abundance: .; j_gene: TRBJ1-5; CDR3nt: TGTGCCAGCAGTTTTCTCGGGCTAGACAGAAGAAATCAGCCCCAGCATTTT; CDR3aa: CASSFLGLDRRNQPQHF
v_gene: TRBV9; d_gene: TRBD1; abundance: .; j_gene: TRBJ2-7; CDR3nt: TGTGCCAGCAGCGTAAGGGACAGGGGACCCTACGAGCAGTACTTC; CDR3aa: CASSVRDRGPYEQYF
v_gene: TRBV5-1; d_gene: .; abundance: .; j_gene: TRBJ1-1; CDR3nt: TGCGCCAGCAGCTGGGCCCAGTCGGTTTTTAACACTGAAGCTTTCTTT; CDR3aa: CASSWAQSVFNTEAFF
v_gene: TRBV7-9; d_gene: .; abundance: .; j_gene: TRBJ1-3; CDR3nt: TGTGCCAGCAGCCCCGGGAAGTCTGGAAACACCATATATTTT; CDR3aa: CASSPGKSGNTIYF
v_gene: TRBV5-1; d_gene: .; abundance: .; j_gene: TRBJ2-2; CDR3nt: TGCGCCAGCAGCTTGGCCTCAGCGAACACCGGGGAGCTGTTTTTT; CDR3aa: CASSLASANTGELFF
v_gene: TRBV2; d_gene: TRBD1; abundance: .; j_gene: TRBJ1-5; CDR3nt: TGTGCCAGCAGTGAAGCGACAGGGAATCAGCCCCAGCATTTT; CDR3aa: CASSEATGNQPQHF
v_gene: TRBV4-1; d_gene: .; abundance: .; j_gene: TRBJ1-3; CDR3nt: TGCGCCAGCAGCCAAGAAACGGGGACTCACGACACTGGAAACACCATATATTTT; CDR3aa: CASSQETGTHDTGNTIYF
v_gene: TRBV7-2; d_gene: .; abundance: .; j_gene: TRBJ1-1; CDR3nt: TGTGCCAGCAGCTTGCAGGGGTTCACTGAAGCTTTCTTT; CDR3aa: CASSLQGFTEAFF
v_gene: TRBV5-6; d_gene: TRBD1; abundance: .; j_gene: TRBJ1-2; CDR3nt: TGTGCCAGCAGCTTGGTTTTCAGGGACAGGGAGGCTGGCTACACCTTC; CDR3aa: CASSLVFRDREAGYTF
v_gene: TRBV7-6; d_gene: .; abundance: once; j_gene: TRBJ1-3; CDR3nt: TGTGCCAGCAGCCCGGGTGGAAACACCATATATTTT; CDR3aa: CASSPGGNTIYF
v_gene: TRBV6-5; d_gene: .; abundance: .; j_gene: TRBJ1-2; CDR3nt: TGTGCCAGCAGGGCAGGACGGTTGTTGGGAGGGGGCTACACCTTC; CDR3aa: CASRAGRLLGGGYTF
v_gene: TRBV6-1; d_gene: .; abundance: .; j_gene: TRBJ2-5; CDR3nt: TGTGCCAGCAGTGACCTAACGGGCGGGGCCCAGTACTTC; CDR3aa: CASSDLTGGAQYF
v_gene: TRBV3-1/TRBV3-2; d_gene: .; abundance: .; j_gene: TRBJ1-4; CDR3nt: TGTGCCAGCAGCCAACCAGGGAGGGCAACTAATGAAAAACTGTTTTTT; CDR3aa: CASSQPGRATNEKLFF
v_gene: TRBV6-1; d_gene: TRBD2; abundance: .; j_gene: TRBJ2-3; CDR3nt: TGTGCCAGCAGTGAAGCTGGCGGGGGGCACACAGATACGCAGTATTTT; CDR3aa: CASSEAGGGHTDTQYF
v_gene: TRBV12-3/TRBV12-4; d_gene: .; abundance: .; j_gene: TRBJ2-2; CDR3nt: TGTGCCAGCGGCTGGAACACCGGGGAGCTGTTTTTT; CDR3aa: CASGWNTGELFF
v_gene: TRBV15; d_gene: TRBD1; abundance: once; j_gene: TRBJ1-3; CDR3nt: TGTGCCACCAGCCCAGGGGGCCCTGGAAACACCATATATTTT; CDR3aa: CATSPGGPGNTIYF
v_gene: TRBV7-9; d_gene: .; abundance: once; j_gene: TRBJ2-3; CDR3nt: TGTGCCAGCAGCTTAGCCCAGGGGTGGGGCACAGATACGCAGTATTTT; CDR3aa: CASSLAQGWGTDTQYF
v_gene: TRBV3-1/TRBV3-2; d_gene: .; abundance: .; j_gene: TRBJ2-6; CDR3nt: TGTGCCAGCAACACCCCTTCTGGGGCCAACGTCCTGACTTTC; CDR3aa: CASNTPSGANVLTF
v_gene: TRBV2; d_gene: .; abundance: .; j_gene: TRBJ1-5; CDR3nt: TGTGCCAGCAGGGGGGGGACGGATGCTTGGCAGCCCCAGCATTTT; CDR3aa: CASRGGTDAWQPQHF
v_gene: TRBV3-1/TRBV3-2; d_gene: .; abundance: .; j_gene: TRBJ1-1; CDR3nt: TGTGCCAGCAGCCAACGGGGAGGGACCCTTGAAGCTTTCTTT; CDR3aa: CASSQRGGTLEAFF
v_gene: TRBV21-1; d_gene: .; abundance: few; j_gene: TRBJ1-6; CDR3nt: TGTGCCAGCAGTGGGACTGGCGTTTTATCTAAGCCTCTGCAGCTGTGCTCCTATAATTCACCCCTCCACTTT; CDR3aa: CASSGTGVLSKPLQLCSYNSPLHF
v_gene: TRBV28; d_gene: .; abundance: .; j_gene: TRBJ1-1; CDR3nt: TGTGCCACCCACACAGGGAACACTGAAGCTTTCTTT; CDR3aa: CATHTGNTEAFF
v_gene: TRBV10-3; d_gene: .; abundance: .; j_gene: TRBJ2-2; CDR3nt: TGTGCCACCACCCTGACAGGAGGCACCGGGGAGCTGTTTTTT; CDR3aa: CATTLTGGTGELFF